The next 9 T cell receptor beta chains were all read from a single sample in a study of CD8 T cells in ankylosing spondylitis. MiXCR, run by TCRdb on the 5' RACE reads, gives a single entry per CDR3 protein. The data contain about 30,000 distinct CDR3 sequences, around 14% of them singletons. Input material: blood. The receptor set was obtained from a male donor with ankylosing spondylitis or in good health (not recorded which).

The CDR3 DNA is TGCAGTGCTCTTCTAGCGGCTTATAACAATGAGCAGTTCTTC. It specifies CSALLAAYNNEQFF. V is TRBV20-1 and J is TRBJ2-1; 7 bases are a match to TRBD2. The CDR3 contains 14 residues. Trimming at V came to 5 bases and at J to 5 bases, leaving 9 bases not matched to a gene. CDR1 DFQATT and CDR2 SNEGSKA come from the germline V gene (reference sequence).

This clonotype was seen a few times. The chain employs TRBV12-3 or TRBV12-4 and TRBJ2-2, with 7 bases matching TRBD1. This CDR3 contains 12 residues. With 6 bases clipped from V and 13 bases from J, the junction kept 8 bases outside the gene matches. The CDR3 here is CASSPGGRGLFF. The CDR3 region has the DNA TGTGCCAGCAGCCCAGGGGGACGTGGGCTGTTTTTT.

V usage is TRBV7-2 and J usage is TRBJ1-1, with TRBD1 matching 9 bases. With V trimmed by 5 bases and J by 3 bases, 7 bases remained unmatched. CDR1 and CDR2 (germline): SGHTA, FQGNSA. The CDR3 runs to 15 residues. CDR3 coding DNA: TGTGCCAGCAGCCGGGGGACAGGGTACGACACTGAAGCTTTCTTT. Protein sequence: CASSRGTGYDTEAFF. The full variable domain, completed using reference TRBV7-2 and TRBJ1-1, is GAGVSQSPSNKVTEKGKDVELRCDPISGHTALYWYRQSLGQGLEFLIYFQGNSAPDKSGLPSDRFSAERTGGSVSTLTIQRTQQEDSAVYLCASSRGTGYDTEAFFGQGTRLTVV.

This clonotype was picked up a small number of times. The chain links TRBV11-2 to TRBJ1-1; D might be TRBD1 (5 bases). Germline V CDR1 and CDR2: SGHAT, FQNNGV. This CDR3 comprises 15 residues. The V and J ends lost 5 bases and 2 bases respectively, with 15 bases between them. CDR3 coding DNA: TGTGCCAGCAGCCGCCTGGGGGGAGGCAACACTGAAGCTTTCTTT. Protein product: CASSRLGGGNTEAFF.

With regard to this clonotype: The DNA is omitted, as the CDR3 cannot be located on it reliably, and the CDR3 follows TCRdb's listing. The chain combines TRBV6-2 or TRBV6-3 with TRBJ1-4. The CDR3 totals 16 residues, both ends included. Germline assignment: CDR1 MNHEY and CDR2 SVGEGT. CDR3 sequence reads: CASSTSWDAGSEKLFF.

This clonotype was counted many times. The chain carries TRBV29-1 and TRBJ1-1, with 8 nucleotides matching TRBD1. There are 13 residues in the CDR3. Germline values: CDR1 SQVTM, CDR2 ANQGSEA. J lost 5 bases, V lost 4 bases, and 6 bases had no gene match. The DNA of the CDR3 is TGCAGCGTTGGAATACAGGGGGAAACTGAAGCTTTCTTT. This sequence encodes CSVGIQGETEAFF.

This clonotype has only a few counts. This chain joins TRBV7-6 and TRBJ2-2; 10 bases are a match to TRBD1. The CDR3 loop spans 16 amino acids. Germline trimming cut 4 bases from V and 3 bases from J; bases unmatched to any gene: 5. CDR1 and CDR2 (germline): SGHVS, FNYEAQ. The CDR3 region is CASSSQTGGYTGELFF. CDR3 sequence (DNA): TGTGCCAGCAGCTCTCAGACAGGGGGCTACACCGGGGAGCTGTTTTTT.

This clonotype was counted a single time. The V gene is TRBV27, the J gene TRBJ2-7; 7 nucleotides match TRBD2. CDR1 and CDR2 from the germline V gene are MNHEY and SMNVEV (reference sequence). CDR3 size: 13 residues. Losses at the gene ends were 3 bases for V and 6 bases for J; bases not matched to a gene: 5. The CDR3 protein is CASSFRRESEQYF. In DNA form, the CDR3 reads TGTGCCAGCAGTTTTCGGCGGGAGAGCGAGCAGTACTTC.

In its sample, this clonotype was seen a few times. The V call is TRBV6-2 or TRBV6-3, the J call TRBJ2-2; 8 bases are a match to TRBD2. Germline CDR1 MNHEY, CDR2 SVGEGT. The CDR3 consists of 14 residues. V trimming: 7 bases; J trimming: 3 bases; junction bases outside the gene matches: 4. This CDR3 reads CASKAGGDTGELFF. The CDR3 DNA reads TGTGCCAGCAAGGCGGGAGGTGACACCGGGGAGCTGTTTTTT.